These 27 T cell receptor beta chains came from one sample sequenced in a study of neurological immune-mediated disorders. One entry per CDR3 protein results from TCRdb running MiXCR on the 5' RACE reads. The profile shows tens of thousands of distinct CDR3 sequences, less than 5.5% of them singletons. Sequenced sample: PBMCs. All receptors come from a young man with multiple sclerosis.

The table lists this clonotype with a few counts. The chain recombines TRBV7-6 with TRBJ1-1; TRBD1 might be the D (6 bases). V lost 2 bases to trimming and J lost 10 bases, with 23 bases between them. This CDR3 region has 16 residues. The germline CDR1 and CDR2 sequences are SGHVS and FNYEAQ. CDR3: CASSLSGDDLAPGAFF. The CDR3 DNA sequence: TGTGCCAGCAGCTTATCAGGGGATGATTTGGCACCAGGAGCTTTCTTT.

This clonotype was seen a handful of times. A much larger clone lies one base from this, so it may be a read error. The chain carries TRBV20-1 and TRBJ2-6; possibly TRBD1 or TRBD2 for D (5 bases each). Germline assignment: CDR1 DFQATT and CDR2 SNEGSKA (reference sequence). CDR3 length: 15 residues. Here the CDR3 reads CSAGGPPPGAKVLTF. CDR3 in DNA: TGCAGTGCTGGGGGTCCCCCTCCTGGGGCCAAAGTCCTGACTTTC.

The sample holds many counts of this clonotype. The chain joins TRBV5-1 to TRBJ1-1; the match to TRBD1 covers 7 bases. The V segment lost 6 bases and the J segment 10 bases; nucleotides outside the gene matches: 15. Germline CDR1 and CDR2: SGHRS and YFSETQ. This CDR3 comprises 14 residues. The CDR3 coding sequence is TGCGCCAGCAAGGCTTTGACAGGGTCTTACGGAGCTTTCTTT. It is translated as CASKALTGSYGAFF. The full variable domain, completed using reference TRBV5-1 and TRBJ1-1, is KAGVTQTPRYLIKTRGQQVTLSCSPISGHRSVSWYQQTPGQGLQFLFEYFSETQRNKGNFPGRFSGRQFSNSRSEMNVSTLELGDSALYLCASKALTGSYGAFFGQGTRLTVV.

This clonotype was detected many times. CDR3 residues: CATQGDHYEQYF. In DNA, the CDR3 is TGTGCCACACAGGGGGATCACTACGAGCAGTACTTC. The chain couples TRBV10-3 to TRBJ2-7; 8 bases map to TRBD1. Germline lookup yields CDR1 ENHRY and CDR2 SYGVKD. The CDR3 length is 12 residues. Trimming removed 10 bases from V and 3 bases from J; junction bases left unmatched: 5.

This clonotype occurred a few times. The gene calls are TRBV5-1 and TRBJ1-1; TRBD1 might be the D (6 bases). Germline CDR1 SGHRS, CDR2 YFSETQ. The germline V and J ends were trimmed by 5 bases and 4 bases, with 12 bases remaining between them. This CDR3 contains 13 residues. The CDR3, as DNA: TGCGCCAGCAGTTACAGGGAAATCACTGAAGCTTTCTTT. Translated: CASSYREITEAFF.

This clonotype was found many times. This chain links TRBV29-1 with TRBJ2-1, with unresolved D. Trimming shortened V by 0 bases and J by 6 bases, and 9 bases separated the two germline ends. Looked up from germline, CDR1 is SQVTM and CDR2 is ANQGSEA. The CDR3 has 13 amino acids. The CDR3 bases are TGCAGCGTTGAAGATGATCCGAGCAATGAGCAGTTCTTC. Its protein product is CSVEDDPSNEQFF.

There are many counts of this clonotype. The chain employs TRBV20-1 and TRBJ1-2; D call uncertain. Trimming removed 1 base from V and 6 bases from J, with 12 bases in between. Germline V lookup: CDR1 DFQATT, CDR2 SNEGSKA (reference sequence). The CDR3 extends over 13 amino acids. The chain's CDR3 is CSARGRIGHGYTF. DNA for the CDR3: TGCAGTGCTAGAGGCAGGATCGGCCATGGCTACACCTTC.

The table lists this clonotype with many counts. J is TRBJ1-2 and V is TRBV14; no clear D. Germline assignment: CDR1 SGHDN and CDR2 FVKESK. V lost 0 bases and J 0 bases, leaving 5 bases between the germline ends. The length of the CDR3 is 14 residues. CDR3 loop: CASSQEGSNYGYTF. DNA for the CDR3: TGTGCCAGCAGCCAAGAAGGGTCTAACTATGGCTACACCTTC.

This clonotype has ten or more counts. The CDR3 reads CASSTFAGDLREQFF. In DNA, the CDR3 is TGTGCCAGCAGCACCTTTGCGGGGGATTTAAGGGAGCAGTTCTTC. This chain connects TRBV3-1 to TRBJ2-1, with 7 nucleotides matching TRBD2. The V segment lost 5 bases and the J segment 10 bases; nucleotides outside the gene matches: 14. Per germline, CDR1 LGHDT and CDR2 YNNKEL (reference sequence). The CDR3 spans 15 residues.

This chain uses TRBV10-3 with TRBJ1-5; TRBD1 aligns across 7 bases. Per the germline V gene, CDR1 is ENHRY and CDR2 is SYGVKD. V trimming: 5 bases; J trimming: 3 bases; junction bases outside the gene matches: 1. The CDR3 runs to 13 residues. The CDR3 loop is CAISTGVNQPQHF. Written as DNA, the CDR3 is TGTGCCATCAGTACAGGGGTCAATCAGCCCCAGCATTTT.

This clonotype was observed a few times. The J gene is TRBJ2-1, the V gene TRBV5-1; tentatively, D is TRBD1 or TRBD2 (5 bases each). The CDR3 is 14 residues long. Germline V gene data show CDR1 as SGHRS and CDR2 as YFSETQ. Trimming shortened V by 0 bases and J by 16 bases, and 20 bases separated the two germline ends. The CDR3 DNA is TGCGCCAGCAGCTTGGAGGCACTTGAGGGGAAGAGCTTCTTC. Residues: CASSLEALEGKSFF.

The chain uses TRBV20-1 and TRBJ1-1; 8 bases fit TRBD1. Germline V gene lookup returns CDR1 DFQATT and CDR2 SNEGSKA (reference sequence). Trimming removed 2 bases from V and 4 bases from J; junction bases left unmatched: 15. The CDR3 sequence is 17 residues long. The CDR3 bases are TGCAGTGCTAGATCCCCAGGGGGCGCGGGTTCGGTCACTGAAGCTTTCTTT. Its protein is CSARSPGGAGSVTEAFF.

This clonotype was detected many times. The chain is built from TRBV25-1 and TRBJ1-2, with TRBD1 identical over 7 bases. V trimming: 2 bases; J trimming: 3 bases; junction bases outside the gene matches: 3. Germline V lookup: CDR1 MGHDK, CDR2 SYGVNS. This CDR3 spans 14 amino acids. In DNA form, the CDR3 reads TGTGCCAGCAGTGAACCCGGGACAGACTATGGCTACACCTTC. This translates into CASSEPGTDYGYTF.

Remarks on this clonotype: A much larger clone is a single base away; this may be a read error. The chain combines TRBV20-1 with TRBJ1-5, with D perhaps matching TRBD1 (5 bases). The CDR3 has 15 residues. The germline V gene has CDR1 DFQATT and CDR2 SNEGSKA (reference sequence). In DNA form, the CDR3 reads TGCAGTGCTAGAGACCCGTCGGGCGCTGGGGGACCCCAGAATTTT. Its translation: CSARDPSGAGGPQNF.

This clonotype has a count of ten or more. The chain links TRBV6-5 to TRBJ1-2; D is undetermined. This CDR3 contains 16 residues. Germline CDR1 MNHEY, CDR2 SVGAGI. The ends were cut back, 7 bases at V and 4 bases at J, with 22 bases in the middle. CDR3 region: CASTAAGPVPVYGYTF. In DNA, the CDR3 is TGTGCCAGCACCGCCGCCGGGCCTGTCCCGGTCTATGGCTACACCTTC.

V and J are TRBV20-1 and TRBJ2-5, with 10 nucleotides matching TRBD2. This CDR3 region has 15 residues. From germline, CDR1 is DFQATT and CDR2 SNEGSKA (reference sequence). V lost 3 bases and J lost 2; bases outside the gene matches: 6. The chain's CDR3 is CSASDPAGGQETQYF. CDR3 in DNA: TGCAGTGCTAGTGACCCAGCGGGGGGGCAAGAGACCCAGTACTTC.

Comment on this clonotype: As the CDR3 is not closed by the conserved phenylalanine or tryptophan, this likely results from a read error. The genes are TRBV5-1 and TRBJ2-1; D call uncertain. The germline V gene has CDR1 SGHRS and CDR2 YFSETQ. The CDR3 loop spans 15 amino acids. V was shortened by 0 bases and J by 5 bases, with 12 bases between the two germline ends. The CDR3 region is CASSLVIGSNNEQFI. The CDR3 DNA follows: TGCGCCAGCAGCTTGGTTATCGGGTCGAACAATGAGCAGTTCATC.

This clonotype showed up just a few times. J is TRBJ1-1 and V is TRBV5-1; D might be TRBD1 (6 bases). Trimming cost V 0 bases and J 1 base, with 10 bases left between them. This CDR3 contains 15 residues. The germline V gene encodes CDR1 SGHRS and CDR2 YFSETQ. CDR3 bases: TGCGCCAGCAGCTTGGAAGGAGGGGGGAACACTGAAGCTTTCTTT. Translating it yields CASSLEGGGNTEAFF.

In its sample, this clonotype was seen many times. This chain connects TRBV14 to TRBJ2-1, with D hard to call. The CDR3 is 11 residues long. Trimming cost V 2 bases and J 10 bases, with 6 bases left between them. Germline V gives CDR1 SGHDN, CDR2 FVKESK. The CDR3 sequence is CASSQMLEQFF. The CDR3, as DNA: TGTGCCAGCAGCCAAATGCTCGAGCAGTTCTTC.

The sample holds a few counts of this clonotype. The CDR3 loop reads CSARDGTGGYTEAFF. Here the CDR3 DNA reads TGCAGTGCTAGAGATGGGACAGGGGGCTACACTGAAGCTTTCTTT. V usage is TRBV20-1 and J usage is TRBJ1-1, with TRBD1 matching 12 bases. The CDR3 loop spans 15 amino acids. Trimming at V came to 0 bases and at J to 3 bases, leaving 2 bases not matched to a gene. CDR1 is DFQATT and CDR2 is SNEGSKA in the germline V gene (reference sequence).

This clonotype was detected ten times or more. The genes are TRBV5-1 and TRBJ1-5, with a tentative D call TRBD1 (6 bases). The CDR3 runs to 18 residues. Germline assignment: CDR1 SGHRS and CDR2 YFSETQ. V was clipped by 6 bases and J by 0 bases, with 22 bases between them. The CDR3 is CASILYREFHYSNQPQHF. The CDR3 region has the DNA TGCGCCAGCATCTTATACAGGGAATTCCATTATAGCAATCAGCCCCAGCATTTT.

In its sample, this clonotype was seen many times. The V call is TRBV7-2, the J call TRBJ2-3; 9 nucleotides agree with TRBD2. J gave up 4 bases and V 2 bases, and 4 bases lay outside the gene matches. Germline values: CDR1 SGHTA, CDR2 FQGNSA. The CDR3 runs 15 residues. CDR3 sequence (DNA): TGTGCCAGCAGCTTACGCGGGGGGGCCGCAGATACGCAGTATTTT. The encoded protein is CASSLRGGAADTQYF.

This clonotype was recorded at least ten times. This chain joins TRBV6-5 and TRBJ2-3; D unclear. The CDR3 loop spans 13 amino acids. The V gene lost 4 bases and the J gene lost 2 bases, with 7 bases spanning the gap. From germline, CDR1 is MNHEY and CDR2 SVGAGI. CDR3 DNA: TGTGCCAGCAGTTCCGATCCCACAGATACGCAGTATTTT. It specifies CASSSDPTDTQYF.

This clonotype was counted many times. This rearrangement joins TRBV20-1 to TRBJ2-1; no firm D call. CDR1 is DFQATT, CDR2 SNEGSKA, per germline (reference sequence). This CDR3 comprises 14 residues. The V end was cut by 3 bases, the J end by 4 bases, with 13 bases between. The CDR3 region has the DNA TGCAGTGCTAGCTGGTACCGGAGATACAATGAGCAGTTCTTC. The encoded protein is CSASWYRRYNEQFF.

At least ten counts were recorded for this clonotype. The chain uses TRBV20-1 and TRBJ2-3; D is tentatively TRBD1 or TRBD2 (6 bases each). This CDR3 region has 14 residues. Deletions cut 5 bases from V and 3 bases from J, with 15 bases between. In germline, CDR1 is DFQATT, CDR2 SNEGSKA (reference sequence). The CDR3 reads CSAFMGGRTDTQYF. The CDR3 coding sequence is TGCAGTGCTTTTATGGGGGGCCGGACAGATACGCAGTATTTT.

In this sample, this clonotype turned up many times. The V gene is TRBV9, the J gene TRBJ2-3; D remains ambiguous. CDR1 is SGDLS, CDR2 YYNGEE, per germline. This CDR3 region has 14 residues. The V and J ends lost 4 bases and 5 bases respectively, with 14 bases between them. CDR3 amino acids: CASSQLQIQDTQYF. DNA for the CDR3: TGTGCCAGCAGCCAGCTCCAAATCCAAGATACGCAGTATTTT.

CDR3 in amino acids: CSARPQGLNSYNSPLHF. CDR3 sequence (DNA): TGCAGTGCTAGACCTCAGGGGTTGAACTCCTATAATTCACCCCTCCACTTT. The chain is built from TRBV20-1 and TRBJ1-6, with TRBD1 as a possible D gene (6 bases). Germline-derived CDR1 and CDR2 are DFQATT and SNEGSKA (reference sequence). V lost 2 bases and J lost 0, with 14 bases in between. The CDR3 loop spans 17 amino acids.